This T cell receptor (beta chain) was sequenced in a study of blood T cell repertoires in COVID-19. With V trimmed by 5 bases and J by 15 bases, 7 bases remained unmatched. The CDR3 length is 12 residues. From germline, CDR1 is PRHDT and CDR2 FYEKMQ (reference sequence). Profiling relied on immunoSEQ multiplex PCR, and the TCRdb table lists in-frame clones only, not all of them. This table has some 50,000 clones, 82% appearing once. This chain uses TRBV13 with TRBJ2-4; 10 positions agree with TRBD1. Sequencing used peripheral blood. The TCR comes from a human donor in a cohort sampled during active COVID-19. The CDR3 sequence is CASSPTGGAPYF. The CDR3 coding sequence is TGTGCCAGCAGCCCGACAGGGGGCGCCCCGTACTTC.